A single sample is the source of the 21 T cell receptor beta chains below, sequenced in a study of T cells after posttransplantation cyclophosphamide. This table comes from immunoSEQ multiplex PCR, and its TCRdb copy is limited to in-frame clones, with some not included. This sample comprises 40,000 to 60,000 clones, none seen once only. Material: PBMCs. The receptors derive from a man aged 35 to 55 in good health, CMV-negative, and a related stem cell transplant donor.

The chain is built from TRBV6-5 and TRBJ2-7; TRBD2 matches 8 bases. Unmatched junction bases numbered 9, after V lost 11 bases and J lost 0 bases. The CDR3 extends over 14 amino acids. In germline, CDR1 is MNHEY, CDR2 SVGAGI. This CDR3 reads CAAEFAGGSYEQYF. CDR3 DNA: TGTGCCGCCGAGTTTGCGGGAGGCTCCTACGAGCAGTACTTC.

This clone has ten or more counts. This chain links TRBV27 with TRBJ1-1, with TRBD1 as a possible D gene (6 bases). Trimming removed 0 bases from V and 8 bases from J, with 13 bases in between. From germline, CDR1 is MNHEY and CDR2 SMNVEV (reference sequence). CDR3 length: 14 amino acids. The CDR3 DNA follows: TGTGCCAGCAGTTTATCTGGGGGTCAGGGGGAAGCTTTCTTT. It encodes CASSLSGGQGEAFF.

At least ten counts were recorded for this clone. The chain carries TRBV4-2 and TRBJ2-3, with TRBD2 matching 12 bases. The CDR3 runs 18 residues. Germline assignment: CDR1 LGHNA and CDR2 YNFKEQ. The V gene end was trimmed by 4 bases and the J gene end by 4 bases; junction bases not matched to a gene: 12. CDR3 DNA: TGTGCCAGCAGCCCCATTCTAGCGGGAGGGATTCCCCCAGATACGCAGTATTTT. It encodes CASSPILAGGIPPDTQYF.

Ten or more counts support this clone. The gene calls are TRBV28 and TRBJ1-3; a possible D gene is TRBD1 (6 bases). Trimming shortened V by 4 bases and J by 3 bases, and 7 bases separated the two germline ends. CDR1 MDHEN and CDR2 SYDVKM come from the germline V gene. The CDR3 contains 13 residues. Here the CDR3 reads CASSSGVGNTIYF. The CDR3 DNA reads as TGTGCCAGCAGTTCAGGGGTTGGAAACACCATATATTTT.

This clone was counted ten times or more. The V call is TRBV30, the J call TRBJ1-2, with D uncertain. Trimming cost V 0 bases and J 4 bases, with 12 bases left between them. The CDR3 loop spans 14 amino acids. CDR1 is GTSNPN, CDR2 SVGIG, per germline (reference sequence). The CDR3 DNA sequence: TGTGCCTGGAGTGTAACAGACGAAACCTATGGCTACACCTTC. Translating it yields CAWSVTDETYGYTF.

This clone showed up many times. The J gene is TRBJ1-4, the V gene TRBV19; no clear D gene. V was cut by 3 bases and J by 7 bases, with 12 bases left in between. The CDR3 has 14 residues. From germline, CDR1 is LNHDA and CDR2 SQIVND (reference sequence). CDR3 bases: TGTGCCAGTAGTATCCGAGGGTTAGGTGAAAAACTGTTTTTT. It specifies CASSIRGLGEKLFF.

This clone was seen repeatedly, ten times or more. V usage is TRBV27 and J usage is TRBJ1-2; D unresolved. Deletions cut 4 bases from V and 6 bases from J, with 12 bases between. The germline CDR1 and CDR2 sequences are MNHEY and SMNVEV (reference sequence). CDR3 length equals 13 residues. The CDR3, as DNA: TGTGCCAGCAGTTCGCAGGCACACAATGGCTACACCTTC. Translated, it gives CASSSQAHNGYTF.

This clone was observed many times. J is TRBJ2-7 and V is TRBV7-8, with D possibly being TRBD2 (5 bases). Looked up from germline, CDR1 is SGHVS and CDR2 is FQNEAQ. Trimming stripped 0 bases from V and 2 bases from J, with 11 bases between. The CDR3 runs to 15 residues. Written as DNA, the CDR3 is TGTGCCAGCAGCTTAGCTCGAGGGTACCCCTACGAGCAGTACTTC. Protein product: CASSLARGYPYEQYF.

The chain links TRBV7-2 to TRBJ2-5; 7 positions match TRBD2. The assigned J gene may be wrong: the sequence end matches TRBJ2-7 better. CDR1 and CDR2 from the germline V gene are SGHTA and FQGNSA. The CDR3 spans 16 residues. The CDR3, as DNA: TGTGCCAGCAGCTTACGAAGCGGGACTGGAACCTACGAGCAGTACTTC. Translated: CASSLRSGTGTYEQYF.

This clone occurred many times. The V call is TRBV5-4, the J call TRBJ1-5; D gene uncertain. The CDR3 has 12 residues. Germline assignment: CDR1 SGHNT and CDR2 YYREEE (reference sequence). The V and J ends lost 0 bases and 7 bases respectively, with 5 bases between them. CDR3 nucleotide sequence: TGTGCCAGCAGCTTGGACAGCCAGCCCCAGCATTTT. It is translated as CASSLDSQPQHF.

This clone was counted at least ten times. The chain has TRBV19 and TRBJ1-1, with TRBD1 as a possible D gene (6 bases). CDR1 LNHDA and CDR2 SQIVND come from the germline V gene (reference sequence). The CDR3 has 15 amino acids. Trimming removed 7 bases at V and 1 base at J, with 16 bases between. DNA of the CDR3: TGTGCCAGTACCGCGACAGGTTATGCGAACACTGAAGCTTTCTTT. It codes for CASTATGYANTEAFF.

As for this clone: Other DNA variants within this sample encode the same CDR3. The genes are TRBV27 and TRBJ2-5, with TRBD2 identical over 7 bases. The J call may be mistaken, given a closer DNA end match to TRBJ2-7. The CDR3 is 13 amino acids. CDR1 MNHEY and CDR2 SMNVEV come from the germline V gene (reference sequence). The CDR3 here is CASSLGGGYEQYF. In DNA, the CDR3 is TGTGCCAGCAGTTTAGGGGGAGGGTACGAGCAGTACTTC.

At least ten counts were recorded for this clone. J is TRBJ2-7 and V is TRBV4-2; D is possibly TRBD1 (6 bases). The length of the CDR3 is 13 residues. The germline CDR1 and CDR2 sequences are LGHNA and YNFKEQ. The V end lost 8 bases, the J end lost 5 bases, and 16 bases lay between the germline ends. The CDR3 DNA reads TGTGCCAGCTCCTATAGCCCAGGGGACGAGCAGTACTTC. Translating it yields CASSYSPGDEQYF.

This clone was seen many times. CDR3: CASSLSFREVADTQYF. The CDR3 nucleotides are TGTGCCAGCAGTTTATCTTTCCGGGAGGTGGCAGATACGCAGTATTTT. The rearrangement uses TRBV27 and TRBJ2-3; 7 bases are a match to TRBD2. V gave up 0 bases and J gave up 4 bases; unmatched junction bases: 7. The CDR3 contains 16 residues. Germline V gene lookup returns CDR1 MNHEY and CDR2 SMNVEV (reference sequence).

Many counts were recorded for this clone. The genes are TRBV11-3 and TRBJ2-5; 8 bases are a match to TRBD2. Per the germline V gene, CDR1 is SGHNT and CDR2 is YENEEA. The trim removed 1 base at V and 1 base at J, leaving 5 bases unmatched. CDR3 length: 16 amino acids. Here the CDR3 DNA reads TGTGCCAGCAGCTTAGGGGCGGGAGGTGGCCAAGAGACCCAGTACTTC. Translating gives CASSLGAGGGQETQYF.

At least ten counts were recorded for this clone. The rearrangement joins TRBV14 to TRBJ2-2; 9 bases are a match to TRBD1. Germline CDR1 SGHDN, CDR2 FVKESK. Trimming cost V 2 bases and J 6 bases; bases outside gene matches: 10. The CDR3 sequence is 17 residues long. The DNA for the CDR3 is TGTGCCAGCAGCCAATTTTTGGGGACAGGGCGCCCCGGGGAGCTGTTTTTT. Its protein is CASSQFLGTGRPGELFF.

This clone occurred many times. The rearrangement joins TRBV28 to TRBJ2-2, with 8 bases fitting TRBD1. Trimming cost V 5 bases and J 7 bases; bases outside gene matches: 15. This CDR3 spans 17 amino acids. Germline loops: CDR1 MDHEN, CDR2 SYDVKM. Here the CDR3 reads CASSPTSWQGAVGELFF. As DNA, the CDR3 is TGTGCCAGCAGTCCCACCTCCTGGCAGGGGGCTGTCGGGGAGCTGTTTTTT.

This clone was counted at least ten times. The chain recombines TRBV7-8 with TRBJ1-1, with 8 bases aligning to TRBD1. Germline assignment: CDR1 SGHVS and CDR2 FQNEAQ. The V segment lost 5 bases and the J segment 5 bases; nucleotides outside the gene matches: 10. The CDR3 has 15 amino acids. The CDR3 spells CASSPSGQVGTEAFF. The CDR3 nucleotides read TGTGCCAGCAGCCCCTCGGGACAGGTCGGAACTGAAGCTTTCTTT.

The table lists this clone with a few counts. This rearrangement joins TRBV11-2 to TRBJ2-1; TRBD1 matches 12 bases. This CDR3 spans 16 amino acids. Germline trimming cut 4 bases from V and 9 bases from J; bases unmatched to any gene: 10. Germline loops: CDR1 SGHAT, CDR2 FQNNGV. CDR3 region: CASSYYRGQGAGEQFF. The CDR3 DNA sequence: TGTGCCAGCAGCTATTACAGGGGACAGGGGGCTGGTGAGCAGTTCTTC.

This clone was recorded many times. The chain recombines TRBV19 with TRBJ1-2; 7 nucleotides align to TRBD1. V shed 6 bases, J shed 2 bases, and the junction held 0 bases outside the gene matches. CDR1 and CDR2 (germline): LNHDA, SQIVND (reference sequence). CDR3 length equals 12 residues. CDR3 sequence reads: CASRTGNYGYTF. The CDR3 nucleotides read TGTGCCAGTAGGACAGGGAACTATGGCTACACCTTC.

This clone has at least ten counts. The gene calls are TRBV4-3 and TRBJ2-1, with 9 bases aligning to TRBD1. After removal of 2 bases from V and 10 bases from J, the junction contained 15 bases not matched to a gene. Germline CDR1 LGHNA, CDR2 YSLEER. The CDR3 length is 17 residues. CDR3 amino acids: CASSQWGPGQGSGEQFF. CDR3 nucleotide sequence: TGCGCCAGCAGCCAATGGGGCCCGGGACAGGGATCGGGGGAGCAGTTCTTC.